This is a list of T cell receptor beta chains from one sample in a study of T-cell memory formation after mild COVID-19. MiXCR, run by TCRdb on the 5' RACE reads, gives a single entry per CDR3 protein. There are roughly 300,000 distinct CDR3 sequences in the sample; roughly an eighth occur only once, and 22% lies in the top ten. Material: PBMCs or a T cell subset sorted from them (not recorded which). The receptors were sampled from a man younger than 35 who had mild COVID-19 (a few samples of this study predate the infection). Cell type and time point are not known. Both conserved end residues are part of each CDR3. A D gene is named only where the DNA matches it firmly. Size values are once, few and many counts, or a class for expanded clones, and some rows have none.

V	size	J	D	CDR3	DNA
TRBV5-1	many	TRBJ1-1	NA	CASSSLDGRHTEAFF	TGCGCCAGCAGCTCCCTTGATGGAAGGCACACTGAAGCTTTCTTT
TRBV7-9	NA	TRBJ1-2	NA	CASSQPHGQGYTF	TGTGCCAGCAGTCAACCCCACGGTCAGGGCTACACCTTC
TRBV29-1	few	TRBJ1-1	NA	CSVEGGGTEAFF	TGCAGCGTTGAGGGGGGGGGCACTGAAGCTTTCTTT
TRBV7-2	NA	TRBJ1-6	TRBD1	CASTSLEWDRGLRRNSPLHF	TGTGCCAGCACCAGCTTAGAATGGGACAGGGGGCTTAGGAGGAATTCACCCCTCCACTTT
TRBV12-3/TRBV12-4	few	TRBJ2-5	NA	CASSFGNGADPRTQYF	NA
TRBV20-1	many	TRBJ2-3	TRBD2	CSARGGLRADTQYF	TGCAGTGCTAGGGGGGGGTTAAGGGCAGATACGCAGTATTTT
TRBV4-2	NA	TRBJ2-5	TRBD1	CASSQRQGFETQYF	TGTGCCAGCAGCCAACGACAGGGATTTGAGACCCAGTACTTC
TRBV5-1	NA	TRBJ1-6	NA	CASSFRVGAYNSPLHF	TGCGCCAGCAGCTTCAGGGTAGGGGCCTATAATTCACCCCTCCACTTT
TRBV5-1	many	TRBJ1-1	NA	CASSPWGGNTEAFF	TGCGCCAGCAGCCCCTGGGGGGGCAACACTGAAGCTTTCTTT
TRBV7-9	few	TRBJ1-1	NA	CASSLSQNTEAFF	TGTGCCAGCAGCTTATCACAGAACACTGAAGCTTTCTTT
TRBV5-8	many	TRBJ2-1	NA	CASSSEPEGLPYNEQFF	TGTGCCAGCAGCTCCGAACCGGAGGGGCTCCCCTACAATGAGCAGTTCTTC
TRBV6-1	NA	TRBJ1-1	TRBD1	CASSVLGQANTEAFF	TGTGCCAGCAGTGTCCTAGGACAGGCGAACACTGAAGCTTTCTTT
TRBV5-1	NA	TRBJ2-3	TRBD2	CASSSDTSGGVPDTQYF	TGCGCCAGCAGCTCCGATACTAGCGGGGGGGTTCCAGATACGCAGTATTTT
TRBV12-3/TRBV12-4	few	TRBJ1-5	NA	CASSTYYGQPQHF	TGTGCCAGCAGCACTTACTACGGTCAGCCCCAGCATTTT
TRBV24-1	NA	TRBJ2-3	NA	CATSDTESAGDTQYF	TGTGCCACCAGTGACACCGAGTCGGCCGGCGATACGCAGTATTTT
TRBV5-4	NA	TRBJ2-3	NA	CASSPGGHTDTQYF	TGTGCCAGCAGCCCCGGGGGACACACAGATACGCAGTATTTT
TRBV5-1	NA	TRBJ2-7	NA	CASSLVQGYEQYF	TGCGCCAGCAGCTTGGTTCAGGGTTACGAGCAGTACTTC
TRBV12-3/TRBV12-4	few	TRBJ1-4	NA	CASTRETNEKLFF	TGTGCCAGCACCCGGGAGACTAATGAAAAACTGTTTTTT
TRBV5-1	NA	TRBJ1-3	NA	CASSRDGLSGNTIYF	TGCGCCAGCAGCAGGGACGGGTTATCTGGAAACACCATATATTTT
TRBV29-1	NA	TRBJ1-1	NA	CSVEIRRGNTEAFF	TGCAGCGTTGAAATTCGGCGGGGGAACACTGAAGCTTTCTTT
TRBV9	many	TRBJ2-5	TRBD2	CASSVASGIQETQYF	TGTGCCAGCAGCGTGGCTAGCGGGATTCAAGAGACCCAGTACTTC
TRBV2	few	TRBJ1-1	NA	CASNRGRYTEAFF	TGTGCCAGCAATCGGGGAAGGTACACTGAAGCTTTCTTT
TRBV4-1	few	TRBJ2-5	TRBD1	CASSQEKTGHQETQYF	TGCGCCAGCAGCCAGGAAAAGACAGGGCACCAAGAGACCCAGTACTTC
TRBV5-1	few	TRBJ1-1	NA	CASSLVDVSTEAFF	TGCGCCAGCAGCTTGGTGGACGTGAGCACTGAAGCTTTCTTT
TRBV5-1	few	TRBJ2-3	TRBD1	CASAMGQSIGTDTQYF	TGCGCCAGCGCGATGGGACAGTCCATAGGGACAGATACGCAGTATTTT
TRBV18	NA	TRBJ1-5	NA	CASSPSDRNQPQHF	TGTGCCAGCTCACCTTCGGACAGAAATCAGCCCCAGCATTTT
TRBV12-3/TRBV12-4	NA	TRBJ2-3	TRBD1	CASSLTGTVSTDTQYF	TGTGCCAGCAGTTTAACAGGGACAGTAAGCACAGATACGCAGTATTTT
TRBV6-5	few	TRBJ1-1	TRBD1	CASSQDRVKVAEAFF	TGTGCCAGCAGTCAGGACAGGGTGAAAGTCGCTGAAGCTTTCTTT
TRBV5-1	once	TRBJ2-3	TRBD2	CASSLGLAGLNTQYF	TGCGCCAGCAGCTTGGGACTAGCGGGGTTAAATACGCAGTATTTT
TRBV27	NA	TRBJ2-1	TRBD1	CASSLGTGGFNEQFF	TGTGCCAGCAGTTTAGGGACAGGGGGCTTCAATGAGCAGTTCTTC
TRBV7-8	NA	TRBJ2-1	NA	CASSLAVWGGLNEQFF	TGTGCCAGCAGCTTAGCGGTGTGGGGGGGCCTAAATGAGCAGTTCTTC
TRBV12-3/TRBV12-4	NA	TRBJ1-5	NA	CASSPREYQPQHF	TGTGCCAGCAGTCCTCGGGAGTATCAGCCCCAGCATTTT
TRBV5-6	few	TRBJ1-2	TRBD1	CASSLAGGSGYTF	TGTGCCAGCAGCTTGGCAGGGGGCTCTGGCTACACCTTC
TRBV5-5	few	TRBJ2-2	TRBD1	CASSILTGENPGELFF	TGTGCCAGCAGCATCTTAACAGGGGAAAACCCCGGGGAGCTGTTTTTT
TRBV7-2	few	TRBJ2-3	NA	CASSFDPSVTQYF	TGTGCCAGCAGCTTCGACCCGAGCGTAACGCAGTATTTT
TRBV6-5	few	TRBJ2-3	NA	CASSYSRGAGTDTQYF	TGTGCCAGCAGTTACTCGAGGGGGGCGGGCACAGATACGCAGTATTTT
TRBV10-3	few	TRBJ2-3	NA	CAISAGETTDTQYF	TGTGCCATCAGTGCCGGCGAGACAACAGATACGCAGTATTTT
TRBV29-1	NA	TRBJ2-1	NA	CSVDGQADGLDEQFF	TGCAGCGTTGACGGCCAGGCGGACGGCTTGGATGAGCAGTTCTTC
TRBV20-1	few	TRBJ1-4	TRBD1	CSARSGQGAGEKLFF	TGCAGTGCTAGAAGCGGCCAGGGGGCAGGTGAAAAACTGTTTTTT
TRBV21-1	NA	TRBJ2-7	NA	CASSGYWGPDRHTYEQYF	TGTGCCAGCAGCGGGTACTGGGGCCCGGACAGGCACACCTACGAGCAGTACTTC
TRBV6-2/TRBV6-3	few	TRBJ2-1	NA	CASSYGGQSSGQFF	TGTGCCAGCAGTTACGGGGGTCAGTCTTCGGGGCAGTTCTTC
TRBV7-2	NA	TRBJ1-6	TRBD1	CASSSMPGQNSPLHF	TGTGCCAGCAGCTCCATGCCGGGACAGAATTCACCCCTCCACTTT
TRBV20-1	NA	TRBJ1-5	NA	CSATALVGDQPQHF	TGCAGTGCTACCGCATTGGTAGGGGATCAGCCCCAGCATTTT
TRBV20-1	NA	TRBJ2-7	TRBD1	CSARDNRGSSYEQYF	TGCAGTGCTAGGGATAACAGGGGGTCCAGCTACGAGCAGTACTTC
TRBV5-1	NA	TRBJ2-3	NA	CASSPGDSGSDTQYF	TGCGCCAGCAGCCCGGGGGACAGCGGCTCAGATACGCAGTATTTT
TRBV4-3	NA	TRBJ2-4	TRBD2	CASSQDPPGLVSIQYF	TGCGCCAGCAGCCAAGACCCCCCGGGACTAGTATCTATTCAGTACTTC
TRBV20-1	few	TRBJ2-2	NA	CSARVGLRPGELFF	TGCAGTGCTCGGGTGGGGCTGCGCCCCGGGGAGCTGTTTTTT
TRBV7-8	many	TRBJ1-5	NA	CATGTGNQPQHF	TGTGCCACTGGGACCGGCAATCAGCCCCAGCATTTT
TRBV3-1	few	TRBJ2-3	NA	CASRYGGNTDTQYF	TGTGCCAGCAGATACGGGGGAAACACAGATACGCAGTATTTT
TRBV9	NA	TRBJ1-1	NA	CASSVVGAGSQAFF	TGTGCCAGCAGCGTAGTAGGGGCAGGCTCGCAAGCTTTCTTT
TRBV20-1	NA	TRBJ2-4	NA	CSAPRNGQGGDIQYF	TGCAGTGCTCCTCGGAATGGACAGGGAGGGGACATTCAGTACTTC
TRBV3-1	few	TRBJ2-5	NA	CASSQDRNAETQYF	TGTGCCAGCAGCCAAGACCGGAATGCGGAGACCCAGTACTTC
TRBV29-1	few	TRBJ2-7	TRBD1	CSGGTGDYEQYF	TGCAGCGGTGGGACAGGTGACTACGAGCAGTACTTC
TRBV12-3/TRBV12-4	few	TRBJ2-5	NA	CASREPGLGGSQYF	TGTGCCAGCAGGGAACCGGGACTGGGGGGATCCCAGTACTTC